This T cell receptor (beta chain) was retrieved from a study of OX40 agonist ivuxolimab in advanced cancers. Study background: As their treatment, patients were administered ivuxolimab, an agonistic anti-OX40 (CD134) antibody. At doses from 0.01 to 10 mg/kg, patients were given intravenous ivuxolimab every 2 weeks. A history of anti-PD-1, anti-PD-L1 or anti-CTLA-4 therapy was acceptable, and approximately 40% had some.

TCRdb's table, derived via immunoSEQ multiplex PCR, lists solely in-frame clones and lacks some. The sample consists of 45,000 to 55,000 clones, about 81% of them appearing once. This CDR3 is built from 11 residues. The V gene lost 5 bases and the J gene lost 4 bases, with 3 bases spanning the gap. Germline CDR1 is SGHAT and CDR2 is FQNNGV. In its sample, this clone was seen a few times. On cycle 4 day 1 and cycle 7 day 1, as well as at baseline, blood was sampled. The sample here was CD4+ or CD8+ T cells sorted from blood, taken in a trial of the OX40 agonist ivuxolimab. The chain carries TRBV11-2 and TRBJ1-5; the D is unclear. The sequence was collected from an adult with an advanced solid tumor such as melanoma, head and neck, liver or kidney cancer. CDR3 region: CASSLNQPQHF. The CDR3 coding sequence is TGTGCCAGCAGCCTAAATCAGCCCCAGCATTTT.